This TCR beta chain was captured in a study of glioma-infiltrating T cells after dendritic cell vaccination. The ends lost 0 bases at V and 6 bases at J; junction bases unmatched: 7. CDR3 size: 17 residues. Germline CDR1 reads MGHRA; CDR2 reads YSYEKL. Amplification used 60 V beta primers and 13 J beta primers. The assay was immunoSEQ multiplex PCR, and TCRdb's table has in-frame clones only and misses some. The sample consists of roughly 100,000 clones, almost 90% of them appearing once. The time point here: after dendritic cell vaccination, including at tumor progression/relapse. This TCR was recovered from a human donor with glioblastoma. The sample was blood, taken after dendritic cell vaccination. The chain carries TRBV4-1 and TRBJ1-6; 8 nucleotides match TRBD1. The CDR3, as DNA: TGCGCCAGCAGCCAAGATGCTGCCAGGGGGCCTAATTCACCCCTCCACTTT. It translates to CASSQDAARGPNSPLHF.